The 2 T cell receptor beta chains below come from one sample, sequenced in a study of T cell responses to AZD1222 COVID-19 vaccine. Clones were read by immunoSEQ multiplex PCR, and TCRdb kept only the in-frame ones, dropping some. This sample has 130,000 to 150,000 clones, with under 95% found just once. Sequenced here: peripheral blood, sampled on day 0 of AZD1222 vaccination. The receptors derive from an adult in good health.

The rearrangement links TRBV19 to TRBJ2-5; D is perhaps TRBD1 or TRBD2 (6 bases each). Germline lookup yields CDR1 LNHDA and CDR2 SQIVND (reference sequence). V was pared by 3 bases and J by 4 bases, with 12 bases between. There are 14 residues in the CDR3. CDR3: CASSIAGHSETQYF. The CDR3 DNA sequence: TGTGCCAGTAGTATCGCGGGACACTCAGAGACCCAGTACTTC. Together with reference TRBV19 and TRBJ2-5, the CDR3 gives the full variable domain: DGGITQSPKYLFRKEGQNVTLSCEQNLNHDAMYWYRQDPGQGLRLIYYSQIVNDFQKGDIAEGYSVSREKKESFPLTVTSAQKNPTAFYLCASSIAGHSETQYFGPGTRLLVL.

V and J are TRBV6-4 and TRBJ2-7, with 11 bases aligning to TRBD2. Germline V gives CDR1 MRHNA, CDR2 SNTAGT. The CDR3 loop spans 15 amino acids. Germline trimming cut 6 bases from V and 4 bases from J; bases unmatched to any gene: 8. The DNA for the CDR3 is TGTGCCAGCAGGGCACTAGCGGGAGAGGAATACGAGCAGTACTTC. Translating it yields CASRALAGEEYEQYF.